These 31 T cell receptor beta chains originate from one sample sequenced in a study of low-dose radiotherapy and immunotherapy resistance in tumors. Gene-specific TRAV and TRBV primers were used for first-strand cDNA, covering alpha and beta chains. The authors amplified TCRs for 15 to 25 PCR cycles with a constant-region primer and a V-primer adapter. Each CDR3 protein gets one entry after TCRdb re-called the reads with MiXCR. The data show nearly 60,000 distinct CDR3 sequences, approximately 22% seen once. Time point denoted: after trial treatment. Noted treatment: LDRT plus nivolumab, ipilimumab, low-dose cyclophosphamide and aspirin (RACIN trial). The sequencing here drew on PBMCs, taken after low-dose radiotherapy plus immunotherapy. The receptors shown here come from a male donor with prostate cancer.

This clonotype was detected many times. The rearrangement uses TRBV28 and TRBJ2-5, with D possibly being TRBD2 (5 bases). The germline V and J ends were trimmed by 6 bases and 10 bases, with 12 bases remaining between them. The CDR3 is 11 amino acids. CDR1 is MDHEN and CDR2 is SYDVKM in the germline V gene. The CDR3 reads CASRTTSRQYF. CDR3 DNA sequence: TGTGCCAGCAGAACAACTAGTCGCCAGTACTTC. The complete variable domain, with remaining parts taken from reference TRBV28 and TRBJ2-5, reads DVKVTQSSRYLVKRTGEKVFLECVQDMDHENMFWYRQDPGLGLRLIYFSYDVKMKEKGDIPEGYSVSREKKERFSLILESASTNQTSMYLCASRTTSRQYFGPGTRLLVL.

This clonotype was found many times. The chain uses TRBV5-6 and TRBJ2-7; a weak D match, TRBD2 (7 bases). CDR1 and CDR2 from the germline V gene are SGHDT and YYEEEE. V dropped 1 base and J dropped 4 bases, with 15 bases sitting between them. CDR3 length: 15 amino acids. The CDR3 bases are TGTGCCAGCAGCTTGTATGTCGCGGGGGCGTACGAGCAGTACTTC. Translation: CASSLYVAGAYEQYF.

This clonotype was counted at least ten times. The CDR3 coding sequence is TGTGCCAGCAGCTTATGGACGGATAACTATGGCTACACCTTC. Its translation: CASSLWTDNYGYTF. This chain joins TRBV7-8 and TRBJ1-2, with D unresolved. This CDR3 comprises 14 residues. The germline V gene has CDR1 SGHVS and CDR2 FQNEAQ. V lost 2 bases to trimming and J lost 1 base, with 8 bases between them.

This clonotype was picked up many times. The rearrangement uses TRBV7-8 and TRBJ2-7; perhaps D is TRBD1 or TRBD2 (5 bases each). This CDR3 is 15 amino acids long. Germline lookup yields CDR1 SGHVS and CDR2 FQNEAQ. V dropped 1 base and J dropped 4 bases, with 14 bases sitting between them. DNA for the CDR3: TGTGCCAGCAGCTTAGAATATGGGGGACCGTACGAGCAGTACTTC. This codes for CASSLEYGGPYEQYF.

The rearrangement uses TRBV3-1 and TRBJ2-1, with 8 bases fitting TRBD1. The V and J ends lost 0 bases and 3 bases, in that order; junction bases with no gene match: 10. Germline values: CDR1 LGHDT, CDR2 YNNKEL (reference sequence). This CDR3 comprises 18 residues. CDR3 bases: TGTGCCAGCAGCCAAGATTTCCTTCCGGGACAGGTCTACAATGAGCAGTTCTTC. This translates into CASSQDFLPGQVYNEQFF.

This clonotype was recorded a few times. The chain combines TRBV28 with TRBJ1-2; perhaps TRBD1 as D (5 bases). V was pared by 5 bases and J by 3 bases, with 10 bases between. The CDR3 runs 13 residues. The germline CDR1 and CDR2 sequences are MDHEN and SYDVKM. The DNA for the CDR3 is TGTGCCAGCAGTGTCAGGGTTGACTATGGCTACACCTTC. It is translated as CASSVRVDYGYTF.

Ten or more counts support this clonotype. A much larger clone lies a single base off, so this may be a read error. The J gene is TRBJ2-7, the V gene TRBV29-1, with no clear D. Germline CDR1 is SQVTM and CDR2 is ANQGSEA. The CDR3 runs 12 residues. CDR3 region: CVLRLRPYEQYF. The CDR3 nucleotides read TGCGTCCTCAGGCTCAGACCCTACGAGCAGTACTTC.

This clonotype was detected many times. DNA of the CDR3: TGTGCCAGCTCACTTTCCGGGGTGGCGGATCAGCCCCAGCATTTT. As protein: CASSLSGVADQPQHF. The V call is TRBV18, the J call TRBJ1-5; the D is unclear. Germline V gives CDR1 KGHSH, CDR2 LQKENI. Trimming took off 4 bases at V and 5 bases at J, with 15 bases between the two ends. CDR3 length: 15 residues.

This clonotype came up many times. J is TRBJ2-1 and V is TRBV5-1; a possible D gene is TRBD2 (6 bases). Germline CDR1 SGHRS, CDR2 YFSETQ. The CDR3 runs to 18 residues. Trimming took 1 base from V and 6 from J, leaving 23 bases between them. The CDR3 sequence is CASSLIGSAGPTRNEQFF. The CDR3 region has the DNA TGCGCCAGCAGCTTGATCGGGTCGGCGGGGCCAACTCGCAATGAGCAGTTCTTC.

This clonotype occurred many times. This CDR3 is CASSLEQGAGELFF. CDR3 in DNA: TGCGCCAGCAGCTTGGAGCAGGGGGCCGGGGAGCTGTTTTTT. J is TRBJ2-2 and V is TRBV5-1, with 7 positions matching TRBD1. This CDR3 has 14 residues. With 0 bases clipped from V and 6 bases from J, the junction kept 2 bases outside the gene matches. CDR1 and CDR2 (germline): SGHRS, YFSETQ.

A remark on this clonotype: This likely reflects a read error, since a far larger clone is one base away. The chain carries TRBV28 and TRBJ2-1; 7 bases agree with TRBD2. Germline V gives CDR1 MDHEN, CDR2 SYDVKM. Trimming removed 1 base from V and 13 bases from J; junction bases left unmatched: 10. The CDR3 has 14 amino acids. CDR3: CASSLYQLGGTQFF. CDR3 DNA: TGTGCCAGCAGTTTATATCAACTGGGGGGGACCCAGTTCTTC.

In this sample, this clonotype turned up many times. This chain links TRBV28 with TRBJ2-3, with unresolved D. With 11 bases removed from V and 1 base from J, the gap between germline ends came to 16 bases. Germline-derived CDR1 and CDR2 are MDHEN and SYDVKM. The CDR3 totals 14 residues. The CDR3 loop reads CAWASWTGTDTQYF. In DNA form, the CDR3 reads TGTGCCTGGGCGAGTTGGACGGGCACAGATACGCAGTATTTT.

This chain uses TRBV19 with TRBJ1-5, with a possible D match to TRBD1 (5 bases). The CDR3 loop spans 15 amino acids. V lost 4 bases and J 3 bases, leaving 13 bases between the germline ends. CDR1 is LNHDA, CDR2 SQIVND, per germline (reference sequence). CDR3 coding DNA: TGTGCCAGTAGTACTCTAAGGGGCCCCAATCAGCCCCAGCATTTT. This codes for CASSTLRGPNQPQHF.

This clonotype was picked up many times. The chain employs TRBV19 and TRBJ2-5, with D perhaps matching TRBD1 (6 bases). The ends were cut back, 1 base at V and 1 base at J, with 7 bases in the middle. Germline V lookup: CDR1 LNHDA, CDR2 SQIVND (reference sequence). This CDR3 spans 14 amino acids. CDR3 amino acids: CASSIGGGQETQYF. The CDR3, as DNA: TGTGCCAGTAGTATAGGAGGGGGCCAAGAGACCCAGTACTTC.

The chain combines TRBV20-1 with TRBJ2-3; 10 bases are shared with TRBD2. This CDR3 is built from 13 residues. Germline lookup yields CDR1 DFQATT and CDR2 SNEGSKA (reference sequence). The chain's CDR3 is CSPTSGSTDTQYF. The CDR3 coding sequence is TGCAGCCCGACTAGCGGGTCCACAGATACGCAGTATTTT.

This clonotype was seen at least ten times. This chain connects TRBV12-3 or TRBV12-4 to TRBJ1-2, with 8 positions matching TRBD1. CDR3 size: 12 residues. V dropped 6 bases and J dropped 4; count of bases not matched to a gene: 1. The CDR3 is CASSGTGYGYTF. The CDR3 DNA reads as TGTGCCAGCAGCGGGACAGGCTATGGCTACACCTTC.

The CDR3 sequence is CSVARQGTEQYF. In DNA form, the CDR3 reads TGCAGCGTTGCCCGACAGGGAACCGAGCAGTACTTC. The chain links TRBV29-1 to TRBJ2-7; 7 nucleotides agree with TRBD1. The V gene end was trimmed by 4 bases and the J gene end by 6 bases; junction bases not matched to a gene: 6. The CDR3 is made up of 12 amino acids. Germline CDR1 and CDR2: SQVTM and ANQGSEA.

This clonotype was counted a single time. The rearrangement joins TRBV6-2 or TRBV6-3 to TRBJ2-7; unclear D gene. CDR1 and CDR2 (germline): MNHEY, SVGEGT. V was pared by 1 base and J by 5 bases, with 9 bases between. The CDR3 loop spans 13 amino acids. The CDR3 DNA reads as TGTGCCAGCAGTTACTGGGAACACCACGAGCAGTACTTC. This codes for CASSYWEHHEQYF.

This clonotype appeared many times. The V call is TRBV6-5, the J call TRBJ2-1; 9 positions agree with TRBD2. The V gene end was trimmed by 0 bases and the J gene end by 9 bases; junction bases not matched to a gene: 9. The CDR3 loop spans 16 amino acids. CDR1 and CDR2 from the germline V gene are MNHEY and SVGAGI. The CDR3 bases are TGTGCCAGCAGTTACTCTTTTGTAGCGGGGGTGCGTGAGCAGTTCTTC. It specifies CASSYSFVAGVREQFF.

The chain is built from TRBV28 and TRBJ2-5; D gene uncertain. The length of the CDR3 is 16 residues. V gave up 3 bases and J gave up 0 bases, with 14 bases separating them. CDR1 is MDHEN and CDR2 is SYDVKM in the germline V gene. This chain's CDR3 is CASSFPKAQYQETQYF. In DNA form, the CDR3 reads TGTGCCAGCAGTTTTCCCAAGGCACAGTACCAAGAGACCCAGTACTTC. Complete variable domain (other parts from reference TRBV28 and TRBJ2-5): DVKVTQSSRYLVKRTGEKVFLECVQDMDHENMFWYRQDPGLGLRLIYFSYDVKMKEKGDIPEGYSVSREKKERFSLILESASTNQTSMYLCASSFPKAQYQETQYFGPGTRLLVL.

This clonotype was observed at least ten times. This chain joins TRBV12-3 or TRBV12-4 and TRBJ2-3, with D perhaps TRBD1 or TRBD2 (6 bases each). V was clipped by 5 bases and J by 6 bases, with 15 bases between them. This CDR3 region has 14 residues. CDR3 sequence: CASSGGLAPDTQYF. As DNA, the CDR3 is TGTGCCAGCAGTGGGGGGCTAGCACCGGATACGCAGTATTTT.

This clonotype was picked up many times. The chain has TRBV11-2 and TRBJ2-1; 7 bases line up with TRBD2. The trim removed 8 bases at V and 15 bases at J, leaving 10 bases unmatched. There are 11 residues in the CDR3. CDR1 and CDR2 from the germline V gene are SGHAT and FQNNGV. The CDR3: CASVFSGVSFF. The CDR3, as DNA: TGTGCCAGCGTTTTCAGCGGGGTTTCGTTCTTC.

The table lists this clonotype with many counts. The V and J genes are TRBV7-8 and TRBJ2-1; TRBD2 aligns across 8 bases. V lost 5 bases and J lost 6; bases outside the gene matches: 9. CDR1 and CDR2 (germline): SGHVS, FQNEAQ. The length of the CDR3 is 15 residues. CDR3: CASSHREGPINEQFF. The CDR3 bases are TGTGCCAGCAGCCATCGGGAGGGTCCCATCAATGAGCAGTTCTTC.

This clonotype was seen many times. The CDR3 nucleotides read TGTGCCAGCAGCAAAAGGACTAGCGGGAGAGATACGCAGTATTTT. It encodes CASSKRTSGRDTQYF. The chain combines TRBV9 with TRBJ2-3; 13 bases map to TRBD2. This CDR3 has 15 residues. The J segment lost 5 bases and the V segment lost 4 bases, leaving 4 bases of the junction unmatched. Germline CDR1 is SGDLS and CDR2 is YYNGEE.

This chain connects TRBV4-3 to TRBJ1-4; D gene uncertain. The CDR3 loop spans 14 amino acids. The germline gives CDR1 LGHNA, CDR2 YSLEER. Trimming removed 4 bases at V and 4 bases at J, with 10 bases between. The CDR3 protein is CASSLNTINEKLFF. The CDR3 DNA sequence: TGCGCCAGCAGCCTCAACACCATTAATGAAAAACTGTTTTTT.

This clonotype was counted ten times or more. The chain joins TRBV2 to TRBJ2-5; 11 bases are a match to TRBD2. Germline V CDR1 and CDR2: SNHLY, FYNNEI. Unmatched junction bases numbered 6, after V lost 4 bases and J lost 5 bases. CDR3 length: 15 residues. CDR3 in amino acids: CASSAAVAGGETQYF. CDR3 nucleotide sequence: TGTGCCAGCAGTGCAGCCGTAGCGGGGGGGGAGACCCAGTACTTC.

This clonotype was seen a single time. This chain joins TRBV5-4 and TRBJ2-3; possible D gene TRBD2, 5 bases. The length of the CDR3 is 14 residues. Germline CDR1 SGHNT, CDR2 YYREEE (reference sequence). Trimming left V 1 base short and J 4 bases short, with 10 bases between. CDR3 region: CASSLKGGSDTQYF. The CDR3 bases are TGTGCCAGCAGCTTGAAAGGCGGGTCAGATACGCAGTATTTT.

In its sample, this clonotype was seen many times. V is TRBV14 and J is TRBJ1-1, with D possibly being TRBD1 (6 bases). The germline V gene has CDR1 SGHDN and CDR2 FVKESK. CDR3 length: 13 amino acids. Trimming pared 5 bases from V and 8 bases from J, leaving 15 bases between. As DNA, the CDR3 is TGTGCCAGCAGCAGACCAGGGGTAATCGAAGCTTTCTTT. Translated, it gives CASSRPGVIEAFF.

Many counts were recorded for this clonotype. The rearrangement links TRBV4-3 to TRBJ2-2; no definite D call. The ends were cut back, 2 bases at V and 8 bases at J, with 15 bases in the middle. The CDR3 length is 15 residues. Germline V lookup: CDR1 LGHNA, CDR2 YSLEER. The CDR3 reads CASSQRPRNGGELFF. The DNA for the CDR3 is TGCGCCAGCAGCCAAAGACCCAGGAACGGTGGGGAGCTGTTTTTT.

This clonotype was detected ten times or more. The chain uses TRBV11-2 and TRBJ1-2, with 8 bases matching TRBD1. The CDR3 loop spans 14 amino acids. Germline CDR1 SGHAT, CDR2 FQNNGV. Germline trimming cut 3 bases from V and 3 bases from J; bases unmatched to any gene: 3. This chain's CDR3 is CASSFTGGDYGYTF. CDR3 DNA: TGTGCCAGCAGCTTCACAGGGGGGGACTATGGCTACACCTTC.

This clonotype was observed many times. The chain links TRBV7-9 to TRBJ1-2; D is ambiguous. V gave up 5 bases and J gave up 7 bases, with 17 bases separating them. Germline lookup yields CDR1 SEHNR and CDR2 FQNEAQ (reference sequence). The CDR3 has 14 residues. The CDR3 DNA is TGTGCCAGCAGCCAAGATGCGAGTTCCGCTGGCTACACCTTC. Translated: CASSQDASSAGYTF. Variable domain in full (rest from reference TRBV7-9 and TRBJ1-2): DTGVSQNPRHKITKRGQNVTFRCDPISEHNRLYWYRQTLGQGPEFLTYFQNEAQLEKSRLLSDRFSAERPKGSFSTLEIQRTEQGDSAMYLCASSQDASSAGYTFGSGTRLTVV.